A selection of T cell receptor beta chains follows, all from one sample in a study of shared T cell receptors in the human thymus. TCRdb's table, derived via immunoSEQ multiplex PCR, lists solely in-frame clones and lacks some. The sample consists of approximately 760,000 clones, over 75% of them appearing once. The same data also went into a second study, on human thymus T cells.

Sequenced: thymocytes. The receptors shown here come from a girl under three years old with a congenital heart defect. The conserved cysteine and the conserved F or W are not part of the CDR3 here. A D gene is named only where the DNA matches it firmly. Size is stated for part of the rows, as once, few or many counts, or as a class when the clone is expanded.

v_gene: TRBV27
abundance: .
d_gene: .
j_gene: TRBJ1-3
CDR3aa: ASSPGVGGNTIY

v_gene: TRBV2
abundance: once
d_gene: .
j_gene: TRBJ2-1
CDR3aa: ASSEASRINEQF

v_gene: TRBV4-1
abundance: few
d_gene: TRBD2
j_gene: TRBJ2-3
CDR3aa: ASSQVNPGTSGGDTQY

v_gene: TRBV27
abundance: .
d_gene: .
j_gene: TRBJ2-1
CDR3aa: ASSFALDEYNEQF

v_gene: TRBV7-2
abundance: .
d_gene: .
j_gene: TRBJ2-7
CDR3aa: ASSLAGGDSFYEQY

v_gene: TRBV14
abundance: once
d_gene: TRBD1
j_gene: TRBJ2-1
CDR3aa: ASSQVTRGRENEQF

v_gene: TRBV10-3
abundance: .
d_gene: .
j_gene: TRBJ2-3
CDR3aa: AICEAGNSTDTQY

v_gene: TRBV6-1
abundance: .
d_gene: .
j_gene: TRBJ1-1
CDR3aa: ASRGGGRGGTEAF

v_gene: TRBV14
abundance: .
d_gene: TRBD2
j_gene: TRBJ2-3
CDR3aa: ASSQALTSTWLAGVSSTDTQY

v_gene: TRBV7-9
abundance: .
d_gene: .
j_gene: TRBJ1-5
CDR3aa: ASSLGRDQPQH

v_gene: TRBV7-2
abundance: .
d_gene: TRBD2
j_gene: TRBJ2-1
CDR3aa: ASSLGLAEYNEQF

v_gene: TRBV6-1
abundance: few
d_gene: .
j_gene: TRBJ2-7
CDR3aa: ASSEGSSYEQY

v_gene: TRBV4-1
abundance: .
d_gene: TRBD1
j_gene: TRBJ1-6
CDR3aa: ASSQDYPRTARTGYNSPLH

v_gene: TRBV6-4
abundance: .
d_gene: TRBD2
j_gene: TRBJ2-1
CDR3aa: ASSRLAGAYNEQF

v_gene: TRBV5-6
abundance: .
d_gene: TRBD2
j_gene: TRBJ2-7
CDR3aa: ASSRHRGDYSYEQY

v_gene: TRBV7-2
abundance: .
d_gene: .
j_gene: TRBJ1-1
CDR3aa: ASSLARMDRLNTEAF

v_gene: TRBV20-1
abundance: .
d_gene: .
j_gene: TRBJ1-1
CDR3aa: SAKTGEAF

v_gene: TRBV13
abundance: .
d_gene: TRBD2
j_gene: TRBJ2-7
CDR3aa: ASSFGRDDFSYEQY

v_gene: TRBV27
abundance: .
d_gene: TRBD1
j_gene: TRBJ1-1
CDR3aa: ASSSPWDRENTEAF

v_gene: TRBV28
abundance: .
d_gene: TRBD1
j_gene: TRBJ2-7
CDR3aa: ASSSSGQGWEQY

v_gene: TRBV7-2
abundance: .
d_gene: .
j_gene: TRBJ2-3
CDR3aa: ASSPSRGGMADTQY

v_gene: TRBV27
abundance: .
d_gene: .
j_gene: TRBJ2-7
CDR3aa: AVASSPRRTLRREQY

v_gene: TRBV5-5
abundance: .
d_gene: .
j_gene: TRBJ1-2
CDR3aa: ASSFTGATYGYT

v_gene: TRBV11-2
abundance: .
d_gene: .
j_gene: TRBJ1-6
CDR3aa: ASSPGPDSPLH

v_gene: TRBV9
abundance: few
d_gene: TRBD2
j_gene: TRBJ2-3
CDR3aa: ASSGTSGGATDTQY

v_gene: TRBV6-5
abundance: .
d_gene: .
j_gene: TRBJ2-2
CDR3aa: ASSYPGANGELF

v_gene: TRBV12-5
abundance: .
d_gene: TRBD1
j_gene: TRBJ2-1
CDR3aa: ASGLERQGERYNEQF

v_gene: TRBV4-1
abundance: .
d_gene: TRBD2
j_gene: TRBJ2-3
CDR3aa: ASSQDFPSGETDTQY

v_gene: TRBV12-5
abundance: .
d_gene: TRBD1
j_gene: TRBJ2-3
CDR3aa: ASGPRQGITDTQY

v_gene: TRBV7-3
abundance: .
d_gene: TRBD1
j_gene: TRBJ1-1
CDR3aa: ASSYGFPGQGAF

v_gene: TRBV5-4
abundance: .
d_gene: .
j_gene: TRBJ2-1
CDR3aa: ASRGSGDEQF

v_gene: TRBV6-5
abundance: .
d_gene: TRBD2
j_gene: TRBJ2-1
CDR3aa: ASSPGLAGKQF

v_gene: TRBV4-1
abundance: few
d_gene: .
j_gene: TRBJ2-7
CDR3aa: ASSPNRAYYEQY